This is a list of T cell receptor beta chains from one sample in a study of CXCR3-negative and CXCR3-positive naive CD8 T cells. From its re-call of the 5' RACE reads, TCRdb lists each CDR3 protein once, without DNA. The record lists 150,000 to 180,000 distinct CDR3 sequences, of which the ten most abundant hold approximately 0.46%. Sequencing used naive CXCR3+ CD8+ T cells from blood. These receptors came from a human donor in good health. Some clones in this sample may be carry-over from other donors' samples. Both conserved end residues are part of each CDR3.

TRBV7-9	TRBJ2-7	16	CASSSSSGLRIYEQYF
TRBV12-3/TRBV12-4	TRBJ1-1	14	CASTEGVGYTEAFF
TRBV2	TRBJ2-7	12	CAKGVGGYEQYF
TRBV4-1	TRBJ2-2	15	CASSQQTVNTGELFF
TRBV12-3/TRBV12-4	TRBJ2-7	16	CASSPPTSGFPYEQYF
TRBV4-1	TRBJ1-2	14	CASSQEPENDGYTF
TRBV28	TRBJ2-2	11	CATSLPGELFF
TRBV7-9	TRBJ2-3	15	CASSTHREVSDTQYF
TRBV2	TRBJ1-1	14	CASSEKGSNTEAFF
TRBV2	TRBJ2-6	17	CASRGQGRFSGANVLTF
TRBV2	TRBJ1-1	18	CASSPTSVSTGGETEAFF